The source of this T cell receptor beta chain is a study of follicular helper T cells after annual influenza vaccination. Stated time point: 2015-2016 season, 7 days after influenza vaccination. Generated by immunoSEQ multiplex PCR, the TCRdb table keeps only in-frame clones and is missing some. Among 6,500 to 8,000 clones, about 88% were seen once, and the ten largest hold around 0.69%. CDR1 and CDR2 (germline): SEHNR, FQNEAQ (reference sequence). This CDR3 spans 14 amino acids. V lost 0 bases and J 4 bases, leaving 9 bases between the germline ends. The V and J genes are TRBV7-9 and TRBJ1-1; no clear D gene. The receptor was derived from an adult who received the influenza vaccine. Sequenced material: CXCR5+ CD38- circulating T follicular helper cells from blood, taken 7 days after influenza vaccination. The subset is: circulating Tfh, non-naive CD4+CXCR5+PD-1+ (ICOS+CD38+ or ICOS-CD38-). The chain's CDR3 is CASSLAARGTEAFF. The CDR3 DNA sequence: TGTGCCAGCAGCTTAGCCGCCAGAGGCACTGAAGCTTTCTTT.